These 17 T cell receptor beta chains originate from one sample sequenced in a study of graft-versus-host responses after intestinal transplantation listed by TCRdb under 2021. The sample's time point label, in plain terms: cells obtained before transplantation from donor or recipient. In mixed lymphocyte reactions, approximately 200,000 CFSE-labeled pre-transplant responders were plated with approximately 200,000 irradiated violet-dye-labeled stimulators and cultured for less than seven days. The library was made by the immunoSEQ multiplex PCR assay. The source is immuneACCESS, and TCRdb retained only in-frame sequences with V and J called. Part of the clones is not carried over; for the studies checked, unresolved V genes explain less than half of this, and the remainder is unexplained. In all, the sample holds some 8,000 clones, and around 30% of those were seen once. About 2% of the sample goes to the ten largest clones.

Sequencing was performed on alloreactive CD8+ T cells from a mixed lymphocyte reaction culture, taken before intestinal transplant. In light of the paper, this sample's cell subset or site label describes: CFSE-low proliferating T cells sorted from roughly six-day pre-transplant mixed lymphocyte reaction (GvH or HvG direction). The receptors come from a human patient who received an intestinal transplant.

This chain uses TRBV6-6 with TRBJ1-3; maybe TRBD1 (5 bases). Trimming pared 8 bases from V and 1 base from J, leaving 12 bases between. The CDR3 extends over 14 amino acids. The germline V gene encodes CDR1 MNHNY and CDR2 SVGAGI (reference sequence). In DNA, the CDR3 is TGTGCCAGCGGCGGGGGAGATTCTGGAAACACCATATATTTT. Translating gives CASGGGDSGNTIYF.

The chain couples TRBV19 to TRBJ2-1; 14 nucleotides agree with TRBD2. The CDR3 covers 18 residues. Trimming cost V 6 bases and J 2 bases; bases outside gene matches: 9. Germline V gene lookup returns CDR1 LNHDA and CDR2 SQIVND (reference sequence). As DNA, the CDR3 is TGTGCCAGTAGCCCCGAGGGACTAGCGGGAGTCGCCTACAATGAGCAGTTCTTC. As protein: CASSPEGLAGVAYNEQFF.

The genes are TRBV30 and TRBJ2-1, with D tentatively TRBD2 (5 bases). CDR1 and CDR2 from the germline V gene are GTSNPN and SVGIG (reference sequence). The ends were cut back, 1 base at V and 9 bases at J, with 10 bases in the middle. The CDR3 has 12 residues. CDR3 DNA: TGTGCCTGGAGTGATCTAGCCCCTGAGCAGTTCTTC. It specifies CAWSDLAPEQFF.

This clone is medium-sized by share. The rearrangement links TRBV5-8 to TRBJ2-3; D unresolved. From germline, CDR1 is SGHTS and CDR2 YDEGEE. Trimming took 0 bases from V and 2 from J, leaving 16 bases between them. The CDR3 runs 17 residues. CDR3 in amino acids: CASSLGRSYPPTDTQYF. The CDR3 DNA sequence: TGTGCCAGCAGCTTGGGTAGATCTTATCCCCCCACAGATACGCAGTATTTT.

The CDR3 DNA is TGTGCCAGTAGTATAGAGTGGGGCTCCAGGGGCGATGAGCAGTTCTTC. Protein sequence: CASSIEWGSRGDEQFF. The J gene is TRBJ2-1, the V gene TRBV19, with D possibly TRBD1 on 6 matching bases. Trimming took 0 bases from V and 8 from J, leaving 17 bases between them. Germline V CDR1 and CDR2: LNHDA, SQIVND (reference sequence). The CDR3 consists of 16 residues. Combining the CDR3 with reference TRBV19 and TRBJ2-1 gives the whole variable domain DGGITQSPKYLFRKEGQNVTLSCEQNLNHDAMYWYRQDPGQGLRLIYYSQIVNDFQKGDIAEGYSVSREKKESFPLTVTSAQKNPTAFYLCASSIEWGSRGDEQFFGPGTRLTVL.

This clone was picked up a small number of times. The V and J genes are TRBV4-3 and TRBJ2-1; the D gene is possibly TRBD2 (5 bases). V lost 0 bases and J lost 10, with 16 bases in between. The CDR3 is 15 residues long. In germline, CDR1 is LGHNA, CDR2 YSLEER. The CDR3 spells CASSQDSRGPREQFF. The CDR3 DNA is TGCGCCAGCAGCCAAGATTCGCGAGGGCCCCGAGAGCAGTTCTTC.

This rearrangement joins TRBV28 to TRBJ2-3, with TRBD2 matching 10 bases. CDR3 length equals 21 residues. Trimming at V came to 3 bases and at J to 2 bases, leaving 20 bases not matched to a gene. Germline loops: CDR1 MDHEN, CDR2 SYDVKM. This CDR3 reads CASSFGAGLAVKMALTDTQYF. The DNA of the CDR3 is TGTGCCAGCAGTTTTGGGGCCGGACTAGCGGTAAAAATGGCACTCACAGATACGCAGTATTTT.

In its sample, this clone ranks as medium-sized. This sequence joins TRBV4-2 and TRBJ1-4; TRBD1 is a possible D gene (5 bases). This CDR3 has 15 residues. Trimming shortened V by 0 bases and J by 8 bases, and 13 bases separated the two germline ends. Looked up from germline, CDR1 is LGHNA and CDR2 is YNFKEQ. CDR3 protein: CASSQDLGRVEKLFF. The CDR3 nucleotides read TGTGCCAGCAGCCAAGATCTGGGCAGGGTAGAAAAACTGTTTTTT.

The gene calls are TRBV5-1 and TRBJ1-1; D gene uncertain. There are 14 residues in the CDR3. CDR1 and CDR2 from the germline V gene are SGHRS and YFSETQ. Trimming removed 1 base from V and 0 bases from J, with 7 bases in between. The CDR3 loop reads CASSLRWLNTEAFF. In DNA, the CDR3 is TGCGCCAGCAGCTTGCGTTGGCTGAACACTGAAGCTTTCTTT.

This clone was seen a few times. V gene TRBV7-2 combines with J gene TRBJ2-1; D gene uncertain. The V end lost 0 bases, the J end lost 5 bases, and 5 bases lay between the germline ends. This CDR3 region has 13 residues. Per the germline V gene, CDR1 is SGHTA and CDR2 is FQGNSA. The CDR3: CASSLAAHNEQFF. The CDR3 region has the DNA TGTGCCAGCAGCTTAGCGGCTCACAATGAGCAGTTCTTC.

This clone was counted between two and nine times. The genes are TRBV29-1 and TRBJ2-7; 8 bases agree with TRBD1. Losses at the gene ends were 7 bases for V and 2 bases for J; bases not matched to a gene: 4. The CDR3 is 12 residues long. Germline loops: CDR1 SQVTM, CDR2 ANQGSEA. CDR3 region: CSARTGTYEQYF. In DNA, the CDR3 is TGCAGCGCTAGGACAGGGACCTACGAGCAGTACTTC.

The chain links TRBV7-9 to TRBJ2-4; TRBD2 matches at 15 bases. The CDR3 loop spans 18 amino acids. The germline V gene has CDR1 SEHNR and CDR2 FQNEAQ (reference sequence). V dropped 5 bases and J dropped 0; count of bases not matched to a gene: 5. The CDR3: CASSPGTSGGLAKNIQYF. CDR3 DNA sequence: TGTGCCAGCAGCCCCGGGACTAGCGGGGGGTTAGCCAAAAACATTCAGTACTTC.

The sample holds a few counts of this clone. The chain has TRBV6-5 and TRBJ1-1, with a weak D call TRBD1 (5 bases). V dropped 8 bases and J dropped 1 base, with 11 bases sitting between them. The germline gives CDR1 MNHEY, CDR2 SVGAGI. The CDR3 is made up of 13 amino acids. CDR3 residues: CASPQGWNTEAFF. CDR3 sequence (DNA): TGTGCCAGCCCGCAGGGCTGGAACACTGAAGCTTTCTTT.

This clone counts as medium-sized. V gene TRBV4-2 combines with J gene TRBJ1-1, with 9 nucleotides matching TRBD1. Germline V gives CDR1 LGHNA, CDR2 YNFKEQ. The CDR3 has 15 amino acids. Losses at the gene ends were 4 bases for V and 4 bases for J; bases not matched to a gene: 7. CDR3 in amino acids: CASSLEQGARTEAFF. CDR3 DNA sequence: TGTGCCAGCAGCCTTGAACAGGGGGCGCGCACTGAAGCTTTCTTT.

This clone was detected only a few times. The gene calls are TRBV19 and TRBJ2-1; perhaps TRBD1 as D (5 bases). The V end was cut by 6 bases, the J end by 0 bases, with 15 bases between. The CDR3 is 16 residues long. Germline loops: CDR1 LNHDA, CDR2 SQIVND (reference sequence). The CDR3 protein is CASSLWGSLSYNEQFF. CDR3 DNA: TGTGCCAGTAGCTTATGGGGCTCCCTCTCCTACAATGAGCAGTTCTTC.

The sample holds a few counts of this clone. The chain combines TRBV4-3 with TRBJ1-2; TRBD1 matches 7 bases. The CDR3 sequence is 15 residues long. Germline CDR1 and CDR2: LGHNA and YSLEER. Trimming at V came to 1 base and at J to 5 bases, leaving 7 bases not matched to a gene. CDR3 DNA sequence: TGCGCCAGCAGCCAAGCCACCGGACAGGCATATGGCTACACCTTC. It codes for CASSQATGQAYGYTF.

The rearrangement links TRBV19 to TRBJ2-1; 9 nucleotides line up with TRBD2. CDR3 length: 15 residues. J lost 7 bases, V lost 5 bases, and 9 bases had no gene match. Germline V lookup: CDR1 LNHDA, CDR2 SQIVND (reference sequence). CDR3 DNA: TGTGCCAGTAGTCTTCCGGGACTAGCAAAGAATGAGCAGTTCTTC. Protein sequence: CASSLPGLAKNEQFF.